This T cell receptor (beta chain) was profiled in a study of neurological immune-mediated disorders. MiXCR was run by TCRdb on the 5' RACE reads, yielding one entry per CDR3 protein. This table has more than 50,000 distinct CDR3 sequences, over 10% appearing once. Germline trimming cut 8 bases from V and 1 base from J; bases unmatched to any gene: 5. Per the germline V gene, CDR1 is SGHRS and CDR2 is YFSETQ. This CDR3 spans 13 amino acids. Material: PBMCs. The TCR sequence derives from a man aged 55 to 69 in good health. The V gene is TRBV5-1, the J gene TRBJ1-1; 7 bases are a match to TRBD1. The CDR3 here is CARRWTGNTEAFF. CDR3 sequence (DNA): TGCGCCAGAAGATGGACAGGGAACACTGAAGCTTTCTTT.